This TCR beta chain stems from a study of blood T cell repertoires in COVID-19. About the research overall: COVID-19 samples, acute and convalescent, were from the United States, Italy and Spain. T cells, B-cell-depleted T cells, or PBMCs provided the cDNA or gDNA that served as material.

Enrolled during active infection, Seattle patients were then followed longitudinally. The repertoire was sequenced with immunoSEQ multiplex PCR; TCRdb's copy has only in-frame clones and lacks some. The sample consists of around 340,000 clones, about 92% of them appearing once. J lost 6 bases, V lost 0 bases, and 15 bases had no gene match. Germline V gene lookup returns CDR1 SGHRS and CDR2 YFSETQ. The CDR3 totals 18 residues. The sequence derives from a woman in her sixties or seventies with COVID-19, enrolled during active disease. The specimen sequenced was peripheral blood. The chain joins TRBV5-1 to TRBJ1-2; TRBD1 matches 9 bases. The CDR3 reads CASSLGDRERYRRDGYTF. The CDR3, as DNA: TGCGCCAGCAGCTTGGGGGACAGGGAACGGTATAGGCGCGATGGCTACACCTTC. Drawing the rest from reference TRBV5-1 and TRBJ1-2, the complete variable domain is KAGVTQTPRYLIKTRGQQVTLSCSPISGHRSVSWYQQTPGQGLQFLFEYFSETQRNKGNFPGRFSGRQFSNSRSEMNVSTLELGDSALYLCASSLGDRERYRRDGYTFGSGTRLTVV.